This T cell receptor (beta chain) originates from a study of control samples from healthy donors and cancer patients. Produced via immunoSEQ multiplex PCR; TCRdb's table is partial and in-frame only. The data show about 48,000 clones, with 85% to 95% seen just once and about 20% held by the top ten. The table lists this clone with a count of one. The germline CDR1 and CDR2 sequences are SGHRS and YFSETQ. The CDR3 covers 14 residues. V gave up 0 bases and J gave up 2 bases, with 6 bases separating them. The sample consisted of PBMCs. The source is a woman between 50 and 59 years old with head and neck cancer. The genes are TRBV5-1 and TRBJ1-3; D gene unclear. The CDR3 protein is CASSLVTAGNTIYF. The DNA for the CDR3 is TGCGCCAGCAGCTTGGTGACTGCTGGAAACACCATATATTTT.